The rows below give T cell receptor beta chains drawn from one sample of a study of cytomegalovirus exposure and HLA in healthy donors. Clones were read by immunoSEQ multiplex PCR, and TCRdb kept only the in-frame ones, dropping some. The sample includes about 280,000 clones, roughly 90% seen only once; the top ten take 0.92%. The sequencing sample was made of PBMCs. These TCRs come from a woman younger than 30 in good health and CMV-seronegative. Both conserved end residues are part of each CDR3. Each record gives: J gene, V gene, clone size, D gene, CDR3 protein, CDR3 DNA. A D gene is named only where the DNA matches it firmly. Clone size, where shown, is once, few, many, or a class for clones that have expanded.

J gene: TRBJ1-1; V gene: TRBV30; clone size: -; D gene: -; CDR3 protein: CAWRVIRAGTEAFF; CDR3 DNA: TGTGCCTGGAGGGTCATCAGGGCTGGCACTGAAGCTTTCTTT
J gene: TRBJ2-2; V gene: TRBV19; clone size: once; D gene: TRBD2; CDR3 protein: CASSIDSGRVNTGELFF; CDR3 DNA: TGTGCCAGTAGTATAGATAGCGGGAGAGTGAACACCGGGGAGCTGTTTTTT
J gene: TRBJ2-1; V gene: TRBV13; clone size: once; D gene: TRBD2; CDR3 protein: CASSWVKREGPYNEQFF; CDR3 DNA: TGTGCCAGCAGCTGGGTTAAGCGGGAGGGCCCCTACAATGAGCAGTTCTTC
J gene: TRBJ1-1; V gene: TRBV5-1; clone size: -; D gene: TRBD1; CDR3 protein: CASSFQGDTEAFF; CDR3 DNA: TGCGCCAGCAGCTTTCAGGGGGACACTGAAGCTTTCTTT
J gene: TRBJ2-7; V gene: TRBV9; clone size: few; D gene: TRBD2; CDR3 protein: CASSVASGNREQYF; CDR3 DNA: TGTGCCAGCAGCGTAGCTAGCGGGAATCGCGAGCAGTACTTC
J gene: TRBJ2-1; V gene: TRBV5-4; clone size: -; D gene: -; CDR3 protein: CASSPGFHSYNEQFF; CDR3 DNA: TGTGCCAGCAGCCCGGGATTCCACTCCTACAATGAGCAGTTCTTC
J gene: TRBJ1-3; V gene: TRBV7-3; clone size: -; D gene: -; CDR3 protein: CASSPLRGSGNTIYF; CDR3 DNA: TGTGCCAGCAGCCCACTACGGGGGTCTGGAAACACCATATATTTT
J gene: TRBJ2-2; V gene: TRBV28; clone size: -; D gene: TRBD1; CDR3 protein: CASSRILGQGKTGELFF; CDR3 DNA: TGTGCCAGCAGCCGAATCCTTGGACAGGGAAAAACCGGGGAGCTGTTTTTT
J gene: TRBJ1-2; V gene: TRBV6-6; clone size: -; D gene: TRBD1; CDR3 protein: CASATGFWGYTF; CDR3 DNA: TGTGCCAGCGCGACAGGGTTTTGGGGCTACACCTTC
J gene: TRBJ2-7; V gene: TRBV7-9; clone size: -; D gene: TRBD1; CDR3 protein: CASSSNSIRGRSYEQYF; CDR3 DNA: TGTGCCAGCAGCAGTAACTCGATCAGGGGGCGGTCTTACGAGCAGTACTTC
J gene: TRBJ2-1; V gene: TRBV4-1; clone size: -; D gene: -; CDR3 protein: CASSQAEWLRGWNEQFF; CDR3 DNA: TGCGCCAGCAGCCAGGCTGAGTGGCTGAGAGGTTGGAATGAGCAGTTCTTC
J gene: TRBJ2-2; V gene: TRBV15; clone size: -; D gene: TRBD2; CDR3 protein: CATSRGGGRSNTGELFF; CDR3 DNA: TGTGCCACCAGCAGAGGAGGCGGGAGGTCGAACACCGGGGAGCTGTTTTTT
J gene: TRBJ2-7; V gene: TRBV2; clone size: -; D gene: -; CDR3 protein: CASSETGGSSYEQYF; CDR3 DNA: TGTGCCAGCAGCGAGACCGGAGGGAGCTCCTACGAGCAGTACTTC
J gene: TRBJ1-2; V gene: TRBV30; clone size: -; D gene: -; CDR3 protein: CAWGPRQSSYGYTF; CDR3 DNA: TGTGCCTGGGGACCAAGACAGAGCTCCTATGGCTACACCTTC
J gene: TRBJ2-1; V gene: TRBV6-5; clone size: -; D gene: TRBD2; CDR3 protein: CASSYGLAGENEQFF; CDR3 DNA: TGTGCCAGCAGTTATGGGCTAGCGGGAGAAAATGAGCAGTTCTTC
J gene: TRBJ2-7; V gene: TRBV5-1; clone size: -; D gene: TRBD1; CDR3 protein: CASSLGDRVYEQYF; CDR3 DNA: TGCGCCAGCAGCTTGGGCGACAGGGTCTACGAGCAGTACTTC
J gene: TRBJ1-2; V gene: TRBV28; clone size: -; D gene: -; CDR3 protein: CASSPPGSGYTF; CDR3 DNA: TGTGCCAGCAGTCCCCCCGGTAGTGGCTACACCTTC
J gene: TRBJ2-2; V gene: TRBV9; clone size: -; D gene: -; CDR3 protein: CATRGSELTGELFF; CDR3 DNA: TGTGCCACCCGCGGGTCGGAACTCACCGGGGAGCTGTTTTTT
J gene: TRBJ1-2; V gene: TRBV28; clone size: -; D gene: -; CDR3 protein: CASSRTAGGYTF; CDR3 DNA: TGTGCCAGCAGCCGGACAGCGGGGGGCTACACCTTC
J gene: TRBJ2-7; V gene: TRBV28; clone size: -; D gene: -; CDR3 protein: CASSPADRSYEQYF; CDR3 DNA: TGTGCCAGCAGTCCAGCGGACAGATCCTACGAGCAGTACTTC
J gene: TRBJ2-7; V gene: TRBV28; clone size: -; D gene: -; CDR3 protein: CASSPVPRSYEQYF; CDR3 DNA: TGTGCCAGCAGTCCCGTTCCGAGATCCTACGAGCAGTACTTC
J gene: TRBJ2-1; V gene: TRBV6-5; clone size: -; D gene: TRBD2; CDR3 protein: CASRASGGDNEQFF; CDR3 DNA: TGTGCCAGCAGGGCTAGCGGGGGTGACAATGAGCAGTTCTTC
J gene: TRBJ2-5; V gene: TRBV30; clone size: -; D gene: TRBD2; CDR3 protein: CAWRSRDWEGETQYF; CDR3 DNA: TGTGCCTGGAGATCTAGGGATTGGGAGGGGGAGACCCAGTACTTC
J gene: TRBJ1-2; V gene: TRBV5-6; clone size: -; D gene: TRBD1; CDR3 protein: CASSYRDSRGRGYTF; CDR3 DNA: TGTGCCAGCAGCTACCGGGACAGCCGAGGGAGAGGCTACACCTTC